Following are 23 T cell receptor beta chains from one sample sequenced in a study of control samples from healthy donors and cancer patients. Produced via immunoSEQ multiplex PCR; TCRdb's table is partial and in-frame only. The profile covers 75,000 to 100,000 clones, with roughly 92% appearing a single time and around 2.8% taken by the ten largest. The specimen was blood. These receptors all stem from a human donor in good health. The donor label of this sample is uncertain.

V usage is TRBV19 and J usage is TRBJ2-7; D not resolved. This CDR3 has 13 residues. The V end lost 7 bases, the J end lost 0 bases, and 10 bases lay between the germline ends. Germline V lookup: CDR1 LNHDA, CDR2 SQIVND (reference sequence). The DNA for the CDR3 is TGTGCCAGTAAGGATCTTAACTCCTACGAGCAGTACTTC. Translating gives CASKDLNSYEQYF. The full variable domain, completed using reference TRBV19 and TRBJ2-7, is DGGITQSPKYLFRKEGQNVTLSCEQNLNHDAMYWYRQDPGQGLRLIYYSQIVNDFQKGDIAEGYSVSREKKESFPLTVTSAQKNPTAFYLCASKDLNSYEQYFGPGTRLTVT.

V gene TRBV6-2 or TRBV6-3 combines with J gene TRBJ2-7, with D tentatively TRBD1 (5 bases). V was trimmed by 2 bases and J by 1 base, leaving 9 bases between them. This CDR3 is built from 14 residues. The germline CDR1 and CDR2 sequences are MNHEY and SVGEGT. The DNA of the CDR3 is TGTGCCAGCAGTTACGAAAGGGGATCCTACGAGCAGTACTTC. Protein: CASSYERGSYEQYF.

J is TRBJ2-7 and V is TRBV5-1; no clear D gene. In germline, CDR1 is SGHRS, CDR2 YFSETQ. The CDR3 runs 14 residues. The germline V and J ends were trimmed by 4 bases and 0 bases, with 11 bases remaining between them. CDR3 sequence reads: CASSHPTRSYEQYF. The CDR3 nucleotides read TGCGCCAGCAGCCATCCCACGCGCTCCTACGAGCAGTACTTC.

J is TRBJ1-5 and V is TRBV24-1; 9 bases align to TRBD1. The germline V gene encodes CDR1 KGHDR and CDR2 SFDVKD. V was clipped by 5 bases and J by 3 bases; unmatched bases: 7. The CDR3 extends over 16 amino acids. The CDR3 sequence: CATSGTGQGDNQPQHF. CDR3 bases: TGTGCCACCAGTGGGACGGGACAGGGTGACAATCAGCCCCAGCATTTT.

This rearrangement joins TRBV6-5 to TRBJ2-2, with no clear D. The CDR3 sequence is 13 residues long. Germline-derived CDR1 and CDR2 are MNHEY and SVGAGI. Trimming took 5 bases from V and 7 from J, leaving 11 bases between them. The CDR3 protein is CASSPESRGELFF. The CDR3 nucleotides read TGTGCCAGCAGTCCGGAGTCCCGCGGGGAGCTGTTTTTT.

The J gene is TRBJ2-2, the V gene TRBV9, with 7 bases lining up with TRBD1. This CDR3 region has 15 residues. Per the germline V gene, CDR1 is SGDLS and CDR2 is YYNGEE. Trimming cost V 0 bases and J 3 bases; bases outside gene matches: 2. In DNA, the CDR3 is TGTGCCAGCAGCGTAGAGGACAGGCACACCGGGGAGCTGTTTTTT. This encodes CASSVEDRHTGELFF.

CDR3 in DNA: TGTGCCAGCAGTTACTCCACCACTTATGGCTACACCTTC. Protein: CASSYSTTYGYTF. The J gene is TRBJ1-2, the V gene TRBV6-5; D unclear. CDR3 size: 13 residues. Trimming stripped 0 bases from V and 5 bases from J, with 7 bases between. Germline loops: CDR1 MNHEY, CDR2 SVGAGI.

The J gene is TRBJ1-2, the V gene TRBV6-5; TRBD1 matches 7 bases. CDR3 length: 12 amino acids. V was pared by 6 bases and J by 7 bases, with 5 bases of the junction left unmatched. Germline lookup yields CDR1 MNHEY and CDR2 SVGAGI. The CDR3 protein is CASRTTGSGYTF. CDR3 DNA sequence: TGTGCCAGCAGAACGACAGGGTCTGGCTACACCTTC.

The chain joins TRBV5-1 to TRBJ1-2; D unclear. The CDR3 runs 12 residues. CDR1 SGHRS and CDR2 YFSETQ come from the germline V gene. V gave up 1 base and J gave up 6 bases, with 7 bases separating them. Here the CDR3 reads CASSLSFDGYTF. The CDR3 nucleotides read TGCGCCAGCAGCTTGAGTTTCGATGGCTACACCTTC.

This chain connects TRBV18 to TRBJ2-7, with 9 positions matching TRBD1. This CDR3 contains 14 residues. With 2 bases clipped from V and 7 bases from J, the junction kept 6 bases outside the gene matches. CDR1 KGHSH and CDR2 LQKENI come from the germline V gene. CDR3 DNA: TGTGCCAGCTCACCAGACAGGGGGATCGGGGAGCAGTACTTC. It yields the protein CASSPDRGIGEQYF.

The rearrangement uses TRBV6-1 and TRBJ2-5; no clear D gene. Trimming left V 1 base short and J 5 bases short, with 2 bases between. CDR3 length: 11 residues. Per germline, CDR1 MNHNS and CDR2 SASEGT. The CDR3 loop reads CASSEGETQYF. For the CDR3, the DNA is TGTGCCAGCAGTGAAGGGGAGACCCAGTACTTC.

The V call is TRBV9, the J call TRBJ2-1; TRBD1 is a possible D gene (6 bases). Per germline, CDR1 SGDLS and CDR2 YYNGEE. The CDR3 has 13 amino acids. V dropped 0 bases and J dropped 7 bases, with 8 bases sitting between them. The CDR3 bases are TGTGCCAGCAGCGTAGACAGGGCAAATGAGCAGTTCTTC. Translation gives CASSVDRANEQFF.

This chain connects TRBV21-1 to TRBJ1-1. TRBV21-1 constitutes a pseudogene. CDR3 length: 10 amino acids. The chain's CDR3 is CASHGTEAFF. The CDR3 nucleotides read TGTGCCAGCCATGGTACTGAAGCTTTCTTT.

This chain connects TRBV5-6 to TRBJ2-1; D ambiguous. Germline V lookup: CDR1 SGHDT, CDR2 YYEEEE. V was pared by 2 bases and J by 7 bases, with 7 bases between. The CDR3 loop spans 12 amino acids. The chain's CDR3 is CASSFSRNEQFF. CDR3 coding DNA: TGTGCCAGCAGCTTTAGTAGGAATGAGCAGTTCTTC.

The chain joins TRBV2 to TRBJ2-2, with D tentatively TRBD1 (6 bases). The ends were cut back, 6 bases at V and 6 bases at J, with 14 bases in the middle. CDR3 length equals 14 residues. Germline V gene lookup returns CDR1 SNHLY and CDR2 FYNNEI. CDR3: CASSRQVSAGELFF. The CDR3 DNA sequence: TGTGCCAGCAGCCGACAGGTTTCGGCCGGGGAGCTGTTTTTT.

The gene calls are TRBV19 and TRBJ1-5, with 12 bases aligning to TRBD1. V lost 2 bases and J lost 0; bases outside the gene matches: 5. Looked up from germline, CDR1 is LNHDA and CDR2 is SQIVND (reference sequence). The CDR3 spans 18 residues. The CDR3 DNA sequence: TGTGCCAGTAGTATAAGGGGACAGGGGGCATCTAGCAATCAGCCCCAGCATTTT. Protein: CASSIRGQGASSNQPQHF.

This rearrangement joins TRBV18 to TRBJ1-6; D uncertain. V lost 1 base, J lost 7 bases, and 11 bases lay in between. The germline gives CDR1 KGHSH, CDR2 LQKENI. There are 15 residues in the CDR3. The CDR3 DNA reads TGTGCCAGCTCACCACGCCCCGTCCCCAATTCACCCCTCCACTTT. Translation gives CASSPRPVPNSPLHF.

This clone appeared a single time. V gene TRBV7-3 combines with J gene TRBJ2-6, with D unclear. Germline CDR1 and CDR2: SGHTA and FQGTGA. The CDR3 spans 15 residues. V shed 0 bases and J shed 2 bases, with 5 bases lying between them. This chain's CDR3 is CASSLTLAGANVLTF. As DNA, the CDR3 is TGTGCCAGCAGCTTAACCCTGGCTGGGGCCAACGTCCTGACTTTC.

This chain joins TRBV27 and TRBJ2-5; 10 bases align to TRBD2. This CDR3 has 15 amino acids. Germline CDR1 and CDR2: MNHEY and SMNVEV (reference sequence). V dropped 4 bases and J dropped 7; count of bases not matched to a gene: 9. The CDR3 bases are TGTGCCAGCAGTTATAGCGGGGGGCCCCTGGGGACCCAGTACTTC. Translating it yields CASSYSGGPLGTQYF.

The J gene is TRBJ2-3, the V gene TRBV5-4; D may correspond to TRBD1 or TRBD2 (6 bases each). In germline, CDR1 is SGHNT, CDR2 YYREEE (reference sequence). The V gene lost 4 bases and the J gene lost 0 bases, with 15 bases spanning the gap. The CDR3 covers 16 residues. The CDR3 region has the DNA TGTGCCAGCAGCGGGGGGCTTCGGGGGAGCACAGATACGCAGTATTTT. Translated: CASSGGLRGSTDTQYF.

The J gene is TRBJ2-2, the V gene TRBV7-6; D is undetermined. Germline V lookup: CDR1 SGHVS, CDR2 FNYEAQ. Trimming took off 0 bases at V and 4 bases at J, with 9 bases between the two ends. This CDR3 has 15 amino acids. The CDR3 here is CASSLASGPTGELFF. DNA of the CDR3: TGTGCCAGCAGCTTAGCTTCTGGGCCCACCGGGGAGCTGTTTTTT.

This chain connects TRBV30 to TRBJ1-1; D is unresolved. The CDR3 is 15 amino acids. Between the trimmed V and J ends, which lost 2 bases and 1 base, there was a span of 14 bases. Germline V gene sequence: CDR1 GTSNPN, CDR2 SVGIG (reference sequence). The CDR3, as DNA: TGTGCCTGGAGTTCCATCCAGGCCGGGAACACTGAAGCTTTCTTT. It codes for CAWSSIQAGNTEAFF.

V is TRBV5-1 and J is TRBJ2-1; perhaps TRBD1 as D (6 bases). Germline assignment: CDR1 SGHRS and CDR2 YFSETQ. V was trimmed by 3 bases and J by 7 bases, leaving 11 bases between them. This CDR3 comprises 13 residues. The CDR3 here is CASSSGQKNEQFF. CDR3 nucleotides: TGCGCCAGCAGCTCAGGACAGAAAAATGAGCAGTTCTTC.